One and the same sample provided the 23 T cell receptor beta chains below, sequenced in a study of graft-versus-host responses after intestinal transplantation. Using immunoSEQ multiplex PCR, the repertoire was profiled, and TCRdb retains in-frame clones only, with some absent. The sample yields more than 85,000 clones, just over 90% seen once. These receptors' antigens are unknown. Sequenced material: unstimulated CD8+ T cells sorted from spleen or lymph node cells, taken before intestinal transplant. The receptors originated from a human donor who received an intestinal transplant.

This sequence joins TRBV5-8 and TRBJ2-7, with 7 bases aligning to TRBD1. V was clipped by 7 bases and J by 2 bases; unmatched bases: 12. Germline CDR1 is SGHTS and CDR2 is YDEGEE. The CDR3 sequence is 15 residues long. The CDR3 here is CASPIPGQHPYEQYF. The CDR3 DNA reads TGTGCCAGCCCTATTCCGGGACAGCACCCCTACGAGCAGTACTTC.

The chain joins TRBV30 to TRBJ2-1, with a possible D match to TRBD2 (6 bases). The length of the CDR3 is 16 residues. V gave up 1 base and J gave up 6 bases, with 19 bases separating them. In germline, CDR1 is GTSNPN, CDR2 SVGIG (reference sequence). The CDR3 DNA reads TGTGCCTGGAGTGCCGGGACTTCCTCTGTGGCCAATGAGCAGTTCTTC. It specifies CAWSAGTSSVANEQFF.

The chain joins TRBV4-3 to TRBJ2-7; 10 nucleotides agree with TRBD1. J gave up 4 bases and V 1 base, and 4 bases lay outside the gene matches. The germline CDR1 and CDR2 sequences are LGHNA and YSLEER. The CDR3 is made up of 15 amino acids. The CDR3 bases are TGCGCCAGCAGCCAAGCGAGACAGGGGGCGTACGAGCAGTACTTC. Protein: CASSQARQGAYEQYF.

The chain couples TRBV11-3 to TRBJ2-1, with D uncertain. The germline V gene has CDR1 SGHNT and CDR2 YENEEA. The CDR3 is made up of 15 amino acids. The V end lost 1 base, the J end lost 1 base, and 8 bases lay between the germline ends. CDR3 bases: TGTGCCAGCAGCTTAGTTAGTCCGTCCTACAATGAGCAGTTCTTC. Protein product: CASSLVSPSYNEQFF.

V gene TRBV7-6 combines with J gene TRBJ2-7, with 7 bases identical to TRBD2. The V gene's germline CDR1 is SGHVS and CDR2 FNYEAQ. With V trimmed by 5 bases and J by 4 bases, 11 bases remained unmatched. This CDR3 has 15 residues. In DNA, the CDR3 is TGTGCCAGCAGCACCGGACTAGAAAACGTTTACGAGCAGTACTTC. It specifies CASSTGLENVYEQYF.

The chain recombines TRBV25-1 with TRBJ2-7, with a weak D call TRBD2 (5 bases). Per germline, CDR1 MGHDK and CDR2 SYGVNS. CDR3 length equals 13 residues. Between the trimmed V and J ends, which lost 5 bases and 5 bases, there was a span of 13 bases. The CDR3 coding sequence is TGTGCCAGCAGTCCCTCCCCGGGGAACGAGCAGTACTTC. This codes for CASSPSPGNEQYF.

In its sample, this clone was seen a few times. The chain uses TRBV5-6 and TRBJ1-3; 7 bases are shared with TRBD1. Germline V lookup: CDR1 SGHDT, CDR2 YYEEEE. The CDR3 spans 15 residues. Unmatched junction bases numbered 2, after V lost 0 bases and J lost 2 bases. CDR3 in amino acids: CASSLGTGAGNTIYF. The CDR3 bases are TGTGCCAGCAGCTTGGGTACAGGGGCTGGAAACACCATATATTTT.

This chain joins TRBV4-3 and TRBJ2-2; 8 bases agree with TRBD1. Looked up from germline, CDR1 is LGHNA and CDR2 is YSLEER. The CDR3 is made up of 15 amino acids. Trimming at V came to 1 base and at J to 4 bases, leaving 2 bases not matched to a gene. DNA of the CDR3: TGCGCCAGCAGCCAAGGCAGGGGGCTCACCGGGGAGCTGTTTTTT. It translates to CASSQGRGLTGELFF.

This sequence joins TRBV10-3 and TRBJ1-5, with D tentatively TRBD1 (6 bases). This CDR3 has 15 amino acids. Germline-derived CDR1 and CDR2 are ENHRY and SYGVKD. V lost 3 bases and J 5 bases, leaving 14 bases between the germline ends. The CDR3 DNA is TGTGCCATCAGTGAACGGGGGCGGGGGTATCAGCCCCAGCATTTT. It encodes CAISERGRGYQPQHF.

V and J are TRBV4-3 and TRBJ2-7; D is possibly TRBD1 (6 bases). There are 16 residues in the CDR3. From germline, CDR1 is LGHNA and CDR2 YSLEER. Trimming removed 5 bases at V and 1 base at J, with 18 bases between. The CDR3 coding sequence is TGCGCCAGCAGCATAGACAACAGGGAAGGGTCCTACGAGCAGTACTTC. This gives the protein CASSIDNREGSYEQYF.

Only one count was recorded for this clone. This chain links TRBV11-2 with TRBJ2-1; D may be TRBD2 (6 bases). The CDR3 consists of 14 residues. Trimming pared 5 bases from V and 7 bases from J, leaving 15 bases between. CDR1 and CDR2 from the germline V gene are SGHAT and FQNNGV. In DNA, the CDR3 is TGTGCCAGCAGCCGAGGATTCAGCGGGAATGAGCAGTTCTTC. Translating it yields CASSRGFSGNEQFF.

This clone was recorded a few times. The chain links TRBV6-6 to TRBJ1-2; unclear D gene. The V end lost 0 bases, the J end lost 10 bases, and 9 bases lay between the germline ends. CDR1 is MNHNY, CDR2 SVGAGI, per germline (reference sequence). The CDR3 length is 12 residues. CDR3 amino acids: CASSYSLPDYTF. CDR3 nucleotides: TGTGCCAGCAGTTACTCCCTTCCAGACTACACCTTC.

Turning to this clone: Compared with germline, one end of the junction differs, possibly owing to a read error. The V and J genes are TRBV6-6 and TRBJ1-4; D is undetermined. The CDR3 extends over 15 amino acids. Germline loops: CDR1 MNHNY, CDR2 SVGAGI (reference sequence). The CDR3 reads CASRLHQETNERLFF. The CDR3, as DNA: TGTGCCAGCAGATTACATCAGGAGACTAATGAAAGACTGTTTTTT.

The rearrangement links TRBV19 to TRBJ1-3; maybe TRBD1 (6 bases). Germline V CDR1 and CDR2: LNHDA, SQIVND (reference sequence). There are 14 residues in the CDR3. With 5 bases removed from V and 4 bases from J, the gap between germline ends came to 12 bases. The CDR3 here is CASSPTGSGNTIYF. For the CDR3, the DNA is TGTGCCAGTAGTCCTACAGGGTCCGGAAACACCATATATTTT.

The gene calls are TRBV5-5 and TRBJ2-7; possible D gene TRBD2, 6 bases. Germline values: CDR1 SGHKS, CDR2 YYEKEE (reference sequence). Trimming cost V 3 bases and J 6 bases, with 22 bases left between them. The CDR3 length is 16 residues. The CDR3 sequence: CASSWEEAGDVVEQYF. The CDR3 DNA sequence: TGTGCCAGCAGCTGGGAGGAGGCAGGCGACGTGGTCGAGCAGTACTTC.

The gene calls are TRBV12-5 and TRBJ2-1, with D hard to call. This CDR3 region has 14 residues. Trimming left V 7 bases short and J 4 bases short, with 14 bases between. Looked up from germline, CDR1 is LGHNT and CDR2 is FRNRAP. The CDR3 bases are TGTGCTAGTGAACGAACAACAGTTTACAATGAGCAGTTCTTC. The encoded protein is CASERTTVYNEQFF.

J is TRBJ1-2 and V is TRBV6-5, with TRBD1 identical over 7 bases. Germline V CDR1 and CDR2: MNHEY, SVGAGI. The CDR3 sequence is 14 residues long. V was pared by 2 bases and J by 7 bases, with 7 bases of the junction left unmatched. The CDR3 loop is CASSYIMDRSGYTF. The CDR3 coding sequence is TGTGCCAGCAGTTACATTATGGACAGGTCTGGCTACACCTTC.

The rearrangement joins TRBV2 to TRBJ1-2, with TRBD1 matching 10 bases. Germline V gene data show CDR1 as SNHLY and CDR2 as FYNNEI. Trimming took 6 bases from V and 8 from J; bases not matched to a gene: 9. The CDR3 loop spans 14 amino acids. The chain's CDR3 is CASRGTGDLGGYTF. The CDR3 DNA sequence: TGTGCCAGCAGGGGGACAGGGGATCTTGGCGGCTACACCTTC.

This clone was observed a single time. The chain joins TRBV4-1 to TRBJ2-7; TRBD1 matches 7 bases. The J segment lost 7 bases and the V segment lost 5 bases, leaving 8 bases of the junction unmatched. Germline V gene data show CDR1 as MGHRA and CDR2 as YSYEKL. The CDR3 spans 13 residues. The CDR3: CASSIQQGWEQYF. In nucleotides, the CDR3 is TGCGCCAGCAGCATCCAACAGGGGTGGGAGCAGTACTTC.

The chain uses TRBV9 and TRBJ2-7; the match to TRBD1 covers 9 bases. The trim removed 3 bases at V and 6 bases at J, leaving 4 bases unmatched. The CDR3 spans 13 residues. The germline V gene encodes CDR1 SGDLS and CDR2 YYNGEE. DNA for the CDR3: TGTGCCAGCAGCGCCGGGACAGGGACCGAGCAGTACTTC. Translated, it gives CASSAGTGTEQYF.

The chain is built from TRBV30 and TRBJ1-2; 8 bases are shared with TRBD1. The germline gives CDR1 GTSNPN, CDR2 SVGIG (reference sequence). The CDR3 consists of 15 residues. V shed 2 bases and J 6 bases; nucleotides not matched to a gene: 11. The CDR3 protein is CAWSTGTGYRNGYTF. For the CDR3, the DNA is TGTGCCTGGAGTACCGGGACAGGATACCGAAATGGCTACACCTTC.

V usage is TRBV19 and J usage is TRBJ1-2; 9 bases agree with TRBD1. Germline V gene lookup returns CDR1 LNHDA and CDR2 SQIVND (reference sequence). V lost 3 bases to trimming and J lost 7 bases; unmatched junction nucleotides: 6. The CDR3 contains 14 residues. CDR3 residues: CASSMWTGEAGYTF. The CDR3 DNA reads TGTGCCAGTAGTATGTGGACAGGGGAGGCTGGCTACACCTTC. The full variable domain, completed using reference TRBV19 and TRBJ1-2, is DGGITQSPKYLFRKEGQNVTLSCEQNLNHDAMYWYRQDPGQGLRLIYYSQIVNDFQKGDIAEGYSVSREKKESFPLTVTSAQKNPTAFYLCASSMWTGEAGYTFGSGTRLTVV.

CDR3 in amino acids: CASSFNGQMNTEAFF. The CDR3 DNA is TGTGCCAGCAGTTTTAATGGTCAGATGAACACTGAAGCTTTCTTT. This sequence joins TRBV27 and TRBJ1-1; D is uncertain. The V gene's germline CDR1 is MNHEY and CDR2 SMNVEV (reference sequence). V dropped 3 bases and J dropped 0 bases, with 11 bases sitting between them. CDR3 size: 15 residues.